Below are 2 T cell receptor beta chains sequenced from a single sample in a study of blood T cell repertoires in COVID-19. Profiling relied on immunoSEQ multiplex PCR, and the TCRdb table lists in-frame clones only, not all of them. Among about 320,000 clones listed, approximately 89% were seen once. The sequencing input was PBMCs or T cells enriched from blood (not recorded which). The receptors derive from a man aged 25 to 45 who had recovered from COVID-19.

This clone has only one observation. The J gene is TRBJ1-5, the V gene TRBV18; 8 bases are shared with TRBD1. The J segment lost 3 bases and the V segment lost 1 base, leaving 2 bases of the junction unmatched. Germline values: CDR1 KGHSH, CDR2 LQKENI. The CDR3 has 15 amino acids. CDR3 region: CASSPRQGINQPQHF. As DNA, the CDR3 is TGTGCCAGCTCACCACGACAGGGGATCAATCAGCCCCAGCATTTT.

CDR3 sequence reads: CASSRGGLGDTIYF. For the CDR3, the DNA is TGTGCCAGCAGCCGAGGGGGCCTGGGGGACACCATATATTTT. The rearrangement links TRBV5-5 to TRBJ1-3; 7 bases agree with TRBD1. V trimming: 4 bases; J trimming: 8 bases; junction bases outside the gene matches: 9. Germline CDR1 SGHKS, CDR2 YYEKEE (reference sequence). CDR3 length: 14 residues.